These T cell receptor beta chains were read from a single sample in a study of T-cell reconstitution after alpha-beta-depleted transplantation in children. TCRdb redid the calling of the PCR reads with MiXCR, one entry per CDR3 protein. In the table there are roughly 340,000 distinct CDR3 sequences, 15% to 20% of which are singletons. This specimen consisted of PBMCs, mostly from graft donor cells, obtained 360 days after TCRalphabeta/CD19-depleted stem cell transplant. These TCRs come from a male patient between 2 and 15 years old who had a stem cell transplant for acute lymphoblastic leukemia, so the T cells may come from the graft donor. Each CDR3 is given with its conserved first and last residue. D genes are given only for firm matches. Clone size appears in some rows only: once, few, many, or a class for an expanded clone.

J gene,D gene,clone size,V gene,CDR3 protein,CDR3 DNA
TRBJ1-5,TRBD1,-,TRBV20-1,CSARSGQVNQPQHF,TGCAGTGCCAGATCGGGACAGGTAAATCAGCCCCAGCATTTT
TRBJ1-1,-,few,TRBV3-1,CASSPYRIGLMNTEAFF,TGTGCCAGCAGCCCCTACCGGATAGGCCTCATGAACACTGAAGCTTTCTTT
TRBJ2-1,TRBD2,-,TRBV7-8,CASSDRRGLAGAGEQFF,TGTGCCAGCAGCGATCGACGGGGACTAGCGGGAGCGGGAGAGCAGTTCTTC
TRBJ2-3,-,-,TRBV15,CATSRDFVDTQYF,TGTGCCACCAGCAGAGATTTTGTTGATACGCAGTATTTT
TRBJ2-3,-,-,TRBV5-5,CASSFPRGDTQYF,TGTGCCAGCAGCTTTCCGCGTGGAGATACGCAGTATTTT
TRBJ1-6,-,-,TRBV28,CASSVRSKRWPLHF,TGTGCCAGCAGTGTTCGTTCCAAACGGTGGCCCCTCCACTTT
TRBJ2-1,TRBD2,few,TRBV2,CASGKTSGRRNEQFF,TGTGCCAGCGGAAAGACTAGCGGGAGGCGGAATGAGCAGTTCTTC
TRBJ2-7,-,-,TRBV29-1,CSVEVGPPYEQYF,TGCAGCGTTGAAGTAGGGCCCCCCTACGAGCAGTACTTC
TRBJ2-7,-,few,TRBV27,CASSLRGHHYEQYF,TGTGCCAGCAGTTTAAGGGGACACCACTACGAGCAGTACTTC
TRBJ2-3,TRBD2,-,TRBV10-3,CAISELSRLATDTQYF,TGTGCCATCAGTGAGCTATCCCGACTAGCCACAGATACGCAGTATTTT
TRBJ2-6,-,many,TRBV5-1,CASSYPTGGANVLTF,TGCGCCAGCAGCTATCCGACTGGGGGGGCCAACGTCCTGACTTTC
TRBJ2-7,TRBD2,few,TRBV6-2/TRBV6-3,CASSSGLAGLYEQYF,TGTGCCAGCAGCTCGGGACTAGCGGGACTCTACGAGCAGTACTTC
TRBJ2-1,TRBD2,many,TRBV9,CASSVEPTSGNEQFF,TGTGCCAGCAGCGTAGAGCCGACTAGCGGTAATGAGCAGTTCTTC
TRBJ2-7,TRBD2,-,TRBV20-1,CSARDWDSGTYEQYF,TGCAGTGCTAGAGATTGGGATAGCGGGACCTACGAGCAGTACTTC
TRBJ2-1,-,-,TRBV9,CASSVEGSAGAYNEQFF,TGTGCCAGCAGCGTAGAGGGTAGCGCGGGTGCCTACAATGAGCAGTTCTTC
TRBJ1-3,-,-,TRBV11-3,CASSSPGERNTIYF,TGTGCCAGCAGCTCCCCGGGGGAGCGAAACACCATATATTTT
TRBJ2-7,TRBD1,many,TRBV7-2,CASSWDRGYYEQYF,TGTGCCAGCAGCTGGGACAGGGGCTACTACGAGCAGTACTTC
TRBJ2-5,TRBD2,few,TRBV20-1,CSAQREPGETQYF,TGCAGTGCCCAGCGGGAGCCGGGTGAGACCCAGTACTTC
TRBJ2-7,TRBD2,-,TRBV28,CASSFPGVRLAAYEQYF,TGTGCCAGCAGTTTCCCAGGGGTCAGACTAGCGGCCTACGAGCAGTACTTC
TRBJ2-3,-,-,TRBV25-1,CASSPPWGSTDTQYF,TGTGCCAGCAGTCCCCCTTGGGGGAGCACAGATACGCAGTATTTT
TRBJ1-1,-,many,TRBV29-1,CSVVSGRGSTEAFF,TGCAGCGTTGTTAGCGGCAGGGGTTCCACTGAAGCTTTCTTT
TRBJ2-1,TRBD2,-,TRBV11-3,CASSLDSGRSYNEQFF,TGTGCCAGCAGCCTAGATAGCGGGAGATCCTACAATGAGCAGTTCTTC
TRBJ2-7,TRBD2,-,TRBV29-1,CSVAGERGTSVYEQYF,TGCAGCGTTGCGGGCGAACGCGGGACTAGCGTCTACGAGCAGTACTTC
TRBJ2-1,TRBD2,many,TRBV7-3,CASSGGGNEQFF,TGTGCCAGCAGTGGGGGGGGGAATGAGCAGTTCTTC
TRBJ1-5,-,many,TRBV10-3,CAISADPNQPQHF,TGTGCCATCAGTGCCGACCCGAATCAGCCCCAGCATTTT
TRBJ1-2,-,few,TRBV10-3,CAISEASYGYTF,TGTGCCATCAGTGAAGCTAGCTATGGCTACACCTTC
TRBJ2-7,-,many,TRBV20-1,CSAGPTYEQYF,TGCAGTGCCGGACCCACCTACGAGCAGTACTTC
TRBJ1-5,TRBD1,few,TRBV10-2,CASRPAGTGGILGNQPQHF,TGCGCCAGCAGGCCAGCCGGGACAGGGGGCATTTTAGGCAATCAGCCCCAGCATTTT
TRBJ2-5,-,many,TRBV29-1,CSVARDVGQETQYF,TGCAGCGTCGCTCGGGACGTAGGACAAGAGACCCAGTACTTC
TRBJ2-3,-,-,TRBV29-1,CSVEMGDTQYF,TGCAGCGTTGAGATGGGGGATACGCAGTATTTT
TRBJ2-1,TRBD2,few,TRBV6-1,CASSPIAGPSDEQFF,TGTGCCAGCAGTCCAATAGCGGGACCATCCGATGAGCAGTTCTTC
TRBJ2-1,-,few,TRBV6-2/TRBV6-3,CASSYSLLAPIMGNEQFF,TGTGCCAGCAGTTACTCCTTACTAGCCCCTATCATGGGGAATGAGCAGTTCTTC
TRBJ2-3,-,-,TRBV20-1,CSASTGLNTDTQYF,TGCAGTGCTAGTACCGGGTTGAACACAGATACGCAGTATTTT
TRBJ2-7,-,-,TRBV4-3,CASSQAWPGYEQYF,TGCGCCAGCAGCCAGGCTTGGCCAGGCTACGAGCAGTACTTC
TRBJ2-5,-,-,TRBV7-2,CASSLRGPTGETQYF,TGTGCCAGCAGCTTACGGGGTCCCACCGGGGAGACCCAGTACTTC
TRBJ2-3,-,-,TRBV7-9,CASSHNGGHTDTQYF,TGTGCCAGCAGCCATAACGGGGGACACACAGATACGCAGTATTTT
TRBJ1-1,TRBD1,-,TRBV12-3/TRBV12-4,CASSFRDRASLEAFF,TGTGCCAGCAGTTTCCGGGACAGGGCCTCGCTTGAAGCTTTCTTT
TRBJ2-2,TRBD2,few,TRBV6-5,CASSSILNSGANTGELFF,TGTGCCAGCAGTTCCATCTTAAATAGCGGGGCGAACACCGGGGAGCTGTTTTTT
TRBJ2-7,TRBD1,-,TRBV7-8,CASSSLPGQEAYEQYF,TGTGCCAGCAGCTCACTTCCGGGACAGGAGGCATACGAGCAGTACTTC
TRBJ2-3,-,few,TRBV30,CAWSAGVGTDTQYF,TGTGCCTGGAGCGCAGGGGTAGGCACAGATACGCAGTATTTT
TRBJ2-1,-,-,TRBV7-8,CASSLGQGLGEQFF,TGTGCCAGCAGCTTAGGACAGGGACTGGGGGAGCAGTTCTTC
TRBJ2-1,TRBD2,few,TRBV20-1,CSSALAGSYNEQFF,TGCAGTTCCGCCTTAGCGGGGTCCTACAATGAGCAGTTCTTC
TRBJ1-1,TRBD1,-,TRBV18,CASSPGVRDRGYLNTEAFF,TGTGCCAGCTCACCAGGGGTCCGGGACAGGGGATATCTGAACACTGAAGCTTTCTTT
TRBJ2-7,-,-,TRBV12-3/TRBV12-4,CASSHPLGWGTTGQYF,TGTGCCAGCAGTCACCCTTTGGGGTGGGGAACTACGGGGCAGTACTTC
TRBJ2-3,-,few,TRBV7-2,CASSPTDSTDTQYF,TGTGCCAGCAGCCCAACCGACAGCACAGATACGCAGTATTTT
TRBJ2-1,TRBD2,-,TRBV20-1,CSARESLAGGKNEQFF,TGCAGTGCTAGAGAATCGCTAGCGGGAGGAAAGAATGAGCAGTTCTTC
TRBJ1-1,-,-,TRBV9,CASSVDVGDTEAFF,TGTGCCAGCAGCGTAGACGTGGGGGATACTGAAGCTTTCTTT
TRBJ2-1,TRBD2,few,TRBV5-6,CASSLAPTSGAYNEQFF,TGTGCCAGCAGCTTGGCCCCGACTAGCGGAGCCTACAATGAGCAGTTCTTC
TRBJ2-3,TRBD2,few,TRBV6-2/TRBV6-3,CASRSLAGASDTQYF,TGTGCCAGCAGATCTCTAGCGGGAGCTTCGGATACGCAGTATTTT
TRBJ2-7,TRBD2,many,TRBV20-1,CSASGRAGEQYF,TGCAGTGCTAGCGGGAGAGCGGGGGAGCAGTACTTC
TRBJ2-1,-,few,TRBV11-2,CASSLVQLELTYNEQFF,TGTGCCAGCAGCTTAGTTCAACTAGAACTAACCTACAATGAGCAGTTCTTC
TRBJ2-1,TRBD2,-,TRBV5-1,CASSSLAGDYNEQFF,TGCGCCAGCAGCTCTCTAGCGGGAGATTACAATGAGCAGTTCTTC
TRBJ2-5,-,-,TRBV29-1,CSVVRETQYF,TGCAGCGTTGTACGCGAGACCCAGTACTTC
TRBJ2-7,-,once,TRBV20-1,CSARDRSRVNEQYF,TGCAGTGCTAGAGATCGGTCCAGGGTAAACGAGCAGTACTTC
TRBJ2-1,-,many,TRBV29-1,CSVDPTDGYNEQFF,TGCAGCGTTGACCCTACAGACGGGTACAATGAGCAGTTCTTC
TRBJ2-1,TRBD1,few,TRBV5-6,CASSFGQGWPGNEQFF,TGTGCCAGCAGCTTTGGACAGGGGTGGCCAGGCAATGAGCAGTTCTTC
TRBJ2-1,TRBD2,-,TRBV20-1,CSAIGRAISYNEQFF,TGCAGTGCCATCGGGAGGGCTATCTCCTACAATGAGCAGTTCTTC
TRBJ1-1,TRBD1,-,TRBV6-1,CASRGGYRGLRMNTEAFF,TGTGCCAGCAGGGGGGGCTATAGGGGGCTTCGCATGAACACTGAAGCTTTCTTT
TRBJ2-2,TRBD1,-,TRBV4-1,CASSAGTGAFFGELFF,TGCGCCAGCAGCGCCGGGACAGGGGCCTTCTTCGGGGAGCTGTTTTTT
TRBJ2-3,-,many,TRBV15,CATSRGSGGTDTQYF,TGTGCCACCAGCAGAGGGTCGGGAGGCACAGATACGCAGTATTTT